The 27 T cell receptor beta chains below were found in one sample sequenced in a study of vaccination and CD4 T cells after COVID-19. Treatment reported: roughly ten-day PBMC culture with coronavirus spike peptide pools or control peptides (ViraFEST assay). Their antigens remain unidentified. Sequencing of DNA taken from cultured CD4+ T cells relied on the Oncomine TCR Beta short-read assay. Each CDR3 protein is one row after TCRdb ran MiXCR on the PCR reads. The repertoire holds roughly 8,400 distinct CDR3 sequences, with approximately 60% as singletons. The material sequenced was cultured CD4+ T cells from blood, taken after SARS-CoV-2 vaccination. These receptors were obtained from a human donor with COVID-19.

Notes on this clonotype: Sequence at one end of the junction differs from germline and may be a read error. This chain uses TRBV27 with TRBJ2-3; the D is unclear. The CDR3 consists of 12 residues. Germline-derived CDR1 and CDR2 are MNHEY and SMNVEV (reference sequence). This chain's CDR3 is CASGFPLAPQYF. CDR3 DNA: TGTGCCAGCGGTTTCCCGCTTGCTCCGCAGTATTTT.

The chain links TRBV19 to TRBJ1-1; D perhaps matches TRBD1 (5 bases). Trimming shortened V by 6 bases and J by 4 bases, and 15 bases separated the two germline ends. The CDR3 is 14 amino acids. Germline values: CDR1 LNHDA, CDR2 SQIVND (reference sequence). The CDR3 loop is CASRPERDLTEAFF. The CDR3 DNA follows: TGTGCCAGTAGACCCGAACGGGACCTCACTGAAGCTTTCTTT. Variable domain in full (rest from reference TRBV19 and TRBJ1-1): DGGITQSPKYLFRKEGQNVTLSCEQNLNHDAMYWYRQDPGQGLRLIYYSQIVNDFQKGDIAEGYSVSREKKESFPLTVTSAQKNPTAFYLCASRPERDLTEAFFGQGTRLTVV.

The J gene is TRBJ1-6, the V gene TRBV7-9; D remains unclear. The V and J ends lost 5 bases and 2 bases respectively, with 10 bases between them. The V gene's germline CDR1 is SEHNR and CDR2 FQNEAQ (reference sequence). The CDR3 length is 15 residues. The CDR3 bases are TGTGCCAGCAGCCTTACAGAGACCTATAATTCACCCCTCCACTTT. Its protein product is CASSLTETYNSPLHF.

The CDR3 loop is CASSLRGAGSYGYTF. In nucleotides, the CDR3 is TGTGCCAGCAGCTTAAGGGGAGCGGGAAGCTATGGCTACACCTTC. V and J are TRBV7-2 and TRBJ1-2; possible D gene TRBD1, 5 bases. Germline loops: CDR1 SGHTA, CDR2 FQGNSA. V lost 2 bases and J lost 4, with 14 bases in between. CDR3 length: 15 amino acids.

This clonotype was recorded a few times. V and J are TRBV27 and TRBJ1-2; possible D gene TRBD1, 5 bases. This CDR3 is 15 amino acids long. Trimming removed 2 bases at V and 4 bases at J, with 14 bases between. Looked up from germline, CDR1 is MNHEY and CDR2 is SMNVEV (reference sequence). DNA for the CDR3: TGTGCCAGCAGTTTAAAGTTTCGACAGCCCTATGGCTACACCTTC. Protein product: CASSLKFRQPYGYTF.

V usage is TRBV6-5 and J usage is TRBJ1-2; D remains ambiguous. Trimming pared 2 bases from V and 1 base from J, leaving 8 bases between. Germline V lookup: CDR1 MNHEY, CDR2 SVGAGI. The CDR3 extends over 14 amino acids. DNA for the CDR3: TGTGCCAGCAGTTACCGGGAAATTAACTATGGCTACACCTTC. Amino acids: CASSYREINYGYTF.

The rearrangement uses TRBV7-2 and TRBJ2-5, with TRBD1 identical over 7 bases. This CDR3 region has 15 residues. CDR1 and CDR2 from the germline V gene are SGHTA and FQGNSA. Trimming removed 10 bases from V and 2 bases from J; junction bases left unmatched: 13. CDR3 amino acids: CATRTGDVRQETQYF. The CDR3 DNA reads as TGTGCCACCCGCACAGGGGACGTCAGACAAGAGACCCAGTACTTC.

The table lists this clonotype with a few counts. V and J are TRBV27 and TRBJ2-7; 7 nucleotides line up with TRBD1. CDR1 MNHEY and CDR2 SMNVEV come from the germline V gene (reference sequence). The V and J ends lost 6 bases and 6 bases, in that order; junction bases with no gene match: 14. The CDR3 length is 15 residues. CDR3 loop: CASSFEKGAQGEQYF. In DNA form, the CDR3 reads TGTGCCAGCAGCTTCGAGAAGGGGGCGCAGGGCGAGCAGTACTTC.

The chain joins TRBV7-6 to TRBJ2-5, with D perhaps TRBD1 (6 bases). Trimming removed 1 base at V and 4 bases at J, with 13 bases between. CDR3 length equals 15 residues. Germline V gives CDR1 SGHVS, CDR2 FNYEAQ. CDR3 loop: CASSLDHFRGETQYF. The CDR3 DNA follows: TGTGCCAGCAGCTTAGACCATTTCAGGGGAGAGACCCAGTACTTC.

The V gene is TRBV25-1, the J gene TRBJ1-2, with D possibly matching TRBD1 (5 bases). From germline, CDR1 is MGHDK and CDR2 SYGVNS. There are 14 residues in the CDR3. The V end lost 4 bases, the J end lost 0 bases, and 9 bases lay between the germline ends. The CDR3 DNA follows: TGTGCCAGCAGTGCCCAGGGAGCTAACTATGGCTACACCTTC. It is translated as CASSAQGANYGYTF.

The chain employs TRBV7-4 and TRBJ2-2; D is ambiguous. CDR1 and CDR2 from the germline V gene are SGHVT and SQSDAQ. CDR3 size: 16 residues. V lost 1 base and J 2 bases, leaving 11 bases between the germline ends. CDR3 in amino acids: CASSLVLLGNTGELFF. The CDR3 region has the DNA TGTGCCAGCAGCTTAGTCTTACTGGGAAACACCGGGGAGCTGTTTTTT.

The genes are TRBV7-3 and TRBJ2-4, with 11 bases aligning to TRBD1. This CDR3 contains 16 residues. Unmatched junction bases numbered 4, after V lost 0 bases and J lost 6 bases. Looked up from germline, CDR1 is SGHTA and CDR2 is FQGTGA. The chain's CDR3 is CASSLTGGQGGNIQYF. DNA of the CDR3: TGTGCCAGCAGCTTAACGGGGGGACAGGGGGGAAACATTCAGTACTTC.

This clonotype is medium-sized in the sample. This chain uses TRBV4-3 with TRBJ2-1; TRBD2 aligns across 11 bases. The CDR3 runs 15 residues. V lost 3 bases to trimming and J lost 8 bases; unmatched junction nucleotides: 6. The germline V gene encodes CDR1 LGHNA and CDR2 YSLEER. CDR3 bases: TGCGCCAGCAGCCATAAGGTACTAGCGGGGGATGAGCAGTTCTTC. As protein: CASSHKVLAGDEQFF.

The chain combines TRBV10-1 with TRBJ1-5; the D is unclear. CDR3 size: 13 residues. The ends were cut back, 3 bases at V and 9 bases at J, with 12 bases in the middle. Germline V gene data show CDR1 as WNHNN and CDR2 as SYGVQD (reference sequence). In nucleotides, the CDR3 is TGCGCCAGCAGTGAAGGCCTGATGCGGCCCCAGCATTTT. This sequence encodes CASSEGLMRPQHF.

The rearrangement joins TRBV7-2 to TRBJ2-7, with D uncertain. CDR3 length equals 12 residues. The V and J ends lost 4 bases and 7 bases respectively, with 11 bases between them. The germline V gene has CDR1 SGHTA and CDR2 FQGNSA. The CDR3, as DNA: TGTGCCAGCAGCTCAAGCCCTTTAGAGCAGTACTTC. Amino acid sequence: CASSSSPLEQYF.

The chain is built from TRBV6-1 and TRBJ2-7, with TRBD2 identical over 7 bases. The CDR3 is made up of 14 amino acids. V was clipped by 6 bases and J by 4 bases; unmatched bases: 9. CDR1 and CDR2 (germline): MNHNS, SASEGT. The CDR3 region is CASRRGTTLYEQYF. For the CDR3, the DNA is TGTGCCAGCAGACGGGGGACTACTTTGTACGAGCAGTACTTC.

CDR3 nucleotide sequence: TGTGCCAGCAGCTTGGGGGTTGCGGGGGACCAAGAGACCCAGTACTTC. Its protein is CASSLGVAGDQETQYF. This sequence joins TRBV5-8 and TRBJ2-5; 7 nucleotides agree with TRBD2. Germline V gives CDR1 SGHTS, CDR2 YDEGEE. The ends lost 0 bases at V and 0 bases at J; junction bases unmatched: 5. This CDR3 has 16 amino acids.

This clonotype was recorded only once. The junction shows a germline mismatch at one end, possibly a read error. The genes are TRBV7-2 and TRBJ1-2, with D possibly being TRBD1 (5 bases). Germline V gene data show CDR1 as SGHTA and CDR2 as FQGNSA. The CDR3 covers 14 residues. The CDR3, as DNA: TGTGCCAGCACCTTATCGGGGGGTGAATATGGCTACACCTTC. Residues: CASTLSGGEYGYTF.

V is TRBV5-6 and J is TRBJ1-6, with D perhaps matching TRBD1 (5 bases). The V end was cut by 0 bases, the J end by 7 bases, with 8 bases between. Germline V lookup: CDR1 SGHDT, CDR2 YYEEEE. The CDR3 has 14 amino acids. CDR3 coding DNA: TGTGCCAGCAGCTTGGAGAGGGGAAATTCACCCCTCCACTTT. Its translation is CASSLERGNSPLHF.

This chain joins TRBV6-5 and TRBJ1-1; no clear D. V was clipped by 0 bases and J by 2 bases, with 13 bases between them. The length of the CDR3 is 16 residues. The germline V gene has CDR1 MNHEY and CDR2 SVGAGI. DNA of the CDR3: TGTGCCAGCAGTTACTCCAGCGTTGAAGAAAACACTGAAGCTTTCTTT. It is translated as CASSYSSVEENTEAFF.

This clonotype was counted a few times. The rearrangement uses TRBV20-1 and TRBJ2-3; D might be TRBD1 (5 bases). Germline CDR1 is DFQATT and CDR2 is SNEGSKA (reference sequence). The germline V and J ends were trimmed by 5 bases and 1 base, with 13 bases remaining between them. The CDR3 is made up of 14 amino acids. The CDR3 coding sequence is TGCAGTGCTTCCCAGGGCCGAGGCACAGATACGCAGTATTTT. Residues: CSASQGRGTDTQYF.

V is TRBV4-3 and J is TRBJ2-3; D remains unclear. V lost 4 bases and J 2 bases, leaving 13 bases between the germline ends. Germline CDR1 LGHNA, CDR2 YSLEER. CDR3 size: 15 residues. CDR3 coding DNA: TGCGCCAGCAGCCGATCTGCGGTAAACACAGATACGCAGTATTTT. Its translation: CASSRSAVNTDTQYF.

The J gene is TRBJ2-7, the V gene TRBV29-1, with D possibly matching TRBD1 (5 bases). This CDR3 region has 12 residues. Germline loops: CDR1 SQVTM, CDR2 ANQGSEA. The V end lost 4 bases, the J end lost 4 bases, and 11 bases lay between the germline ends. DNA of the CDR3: TGCAGCGTTGTGTGGGGCTGGTACGAGCAGTACTTC. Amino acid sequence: CSVVWGWYEQYF.

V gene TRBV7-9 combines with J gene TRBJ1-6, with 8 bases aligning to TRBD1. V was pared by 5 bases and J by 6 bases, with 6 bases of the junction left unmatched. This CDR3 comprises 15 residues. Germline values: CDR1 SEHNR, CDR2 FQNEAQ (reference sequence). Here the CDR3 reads CASSAQGAANSPLHF. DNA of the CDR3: TGTGCCAGCAGCGCTCAGGGGGCAGCTAATTCACCCCTCCACTTT. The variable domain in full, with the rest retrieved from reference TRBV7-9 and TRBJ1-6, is DTGVSQNPRHKITKRGQNVTFRCDPISEHNRLYWYRQTLGQGPEFLTYFQNEAQLEKSRLLSDRFSAERPKGSFSTLEIQRTEQGDSAMYLCASSAQGAANSPLHFGNGTRLTVT.

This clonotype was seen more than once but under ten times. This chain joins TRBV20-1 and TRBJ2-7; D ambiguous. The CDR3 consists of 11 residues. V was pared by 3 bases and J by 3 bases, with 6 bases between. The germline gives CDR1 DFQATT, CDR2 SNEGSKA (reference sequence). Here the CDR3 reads CSARPDYEQYF. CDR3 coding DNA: TGCAGTGCTAGGCCCGACTACGAGCAGTACTTC.

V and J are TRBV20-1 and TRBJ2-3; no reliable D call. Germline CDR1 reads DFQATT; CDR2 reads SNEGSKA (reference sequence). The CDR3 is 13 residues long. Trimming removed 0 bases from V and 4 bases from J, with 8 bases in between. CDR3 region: CSAREQYSDTQYF. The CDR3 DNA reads TGCAGTGCTAGAGAACAGTATTCAGATACGCAGTATTTT.

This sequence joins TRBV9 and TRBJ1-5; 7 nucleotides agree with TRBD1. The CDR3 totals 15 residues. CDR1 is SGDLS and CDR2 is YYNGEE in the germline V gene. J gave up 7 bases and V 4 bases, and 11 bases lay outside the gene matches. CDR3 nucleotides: TGTGCCAGCAGCCCCACGACAGGGCCATCCCAGCCCCAGCATTTT. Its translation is CASSPTTGPSQPQHF.